The 28 T cell receptor beta chains given below trace back to one sample, sequenced in a study of PD-1 blockade in classical Hodgkin lymphoma. Time point: cycle 4 day 1 (C4D1), after less than 7 weeks of nivolumab. Every patient experienced relapse after autologous stem cell transplantation, and brentuximab vedotin exposure varied. Sequencing used immunoSEQ multiplex PCR; TCRdb keeps in-frame clones, though not all of them. Of around 25,000 clones listed, approximately 67% are singletons. The sample consisted of peripheral blood mononuclear cells (PBMCs), taken before the fourth cycle of nivolumab. The receptor set was obtained from a human donor with classical Hodgkin lymphoma.

The chain combines TRBV6-1 with TRBJ2-3; D is ambiguous. Trimming took 7 bases from V and 0 from J, leaving 14 bases between them. The germline V gene encodes CDR1 MNHNS and CDR2 SASEGT. The CDR3 is made up of 15 amino acids. CDR3 DNA sequence: TGTGCCAGCAAGCCGGCCTCCTCTAGCACAGATACGCAGTATTTT. Translating it yields CASKPASSSTDTQYF.

V is TRBV18 and J is TRBJ1-2; 7 bases align to TRBD1. The CDR3 totals 16 residues. Germline V CDR1 and CDR2: KGHSH, LQKENI. Trimming took 2 bases from V and 2 from J; bases not matched to a gene: 8. As DNA, the CDR3 is TGTGCCAGCTCACCAAGGGAGGGGGCGAAGAACTATGGCTACACCTTC. Protein sequence: CASSPREGAKNYGYTF.

The rearrangement joins TRBV5-4 to TRBJ1-2; D remains unclear. The CDR3 is made up of 11 amino acids. V gave up 4 bases and J gave up 4 bases, with 5 bases separating them. Germline values: CDR1 SGHNT, CDR2 YYREEE (reference sequence). CDR3 DNA: TGTGCCAGCAGCCCGGGCTATGGCTACACCTTC. This gives the protein CASSPGYGYTF.

The chain carries TRBV2 and TRBJ2-3, with a possible D match to TRBD2 (6 bases). This CDR3 is 14 amino acids long. V lost 8 bases to trimming and J lost 2 bases, with 14 bases between them. Looked up from germline, CDR1 is SNHLY and CDR2 is FYNNEI. The CDR3 nucleotides are TGTGCCAGCGGCGCTGTACTAGCCACAGATACGCAGTATTTT. Its protein product is CASGAVLATDTQYF.

In DNA, the CDR3 is TGTGCCAGCAGGTACCAAGGACAGGGAGGATATGGCTACACCTTC. Translating gives CASRYQGQGGYGYTF. This chain connects TRBV6-5 to TRBJ1-2; 8 bases are shared with TRBD1. Unmatched junction bases numbered 11, after V lost 6 bases and J lost 5 bases. The CDR3 length is 15 residues. Germline V gives CDR1 MNHEY, CDR2 SVGAGI.

A note on this clone: A read error may produce the germline difference seen at one junction end. This sequence joins TRBV6-5 and TRBJ1-2, with 10 positions matching TRBD1. Germline V CDR1 and CDR2: MNHEY, SVGAGI. The CDR3 contains 12 residues. This CDR3 is CASKPGQGLYSF. CDR3 nucleotides: TGTGCCAGCAAACCGGGACAGGGGCTTTATTCCTTC.

The chain uses TRBV28 and TRBJ1-4; unclear D gene. Germline CDR1 MDHEN, CDR2 SYDVKM. CDR3 length: 13 amino acids. The germline V and J ends were trimmed by 3 bases and 4 bases, with 6 bases remaining between them. CDR3 nucleotides: TGTGCCAGCAGTTTTGGTGGTAATGAAAAACTGTTTTTT. It translates to CASSFGGNEKLFF.

This rearrangement joins TRBV28 to TRBJ2-3; 9 positions match TRBD1. There are 15 residues in the CDR3. Per germline, CDR1 MDHEN and CDR2 SYDVKM. With V trimmed by 4 bases and J by 3 bases, 5 bases remained unmatched. CDR3 protein: CASSSGTGKTDTQYF. The CDR3 DNA sequence: TGTGCCAGCAGTTCCGGGACAGGGAAAACAGATACGCAGTATTTT.

The gene calls are TRBV6-6 and TRBJ2-1; no firm D call. Germline CDR1 reads MNHNY; CDR2 reads SVGAGI (reference sequence). V was cut by 7 bases and J by 5 bases, with 9 bases left in between. The CDR3 consists of 12 residues. The CDR3 sequence is CASNEANNEQFF. Here the CDR3 DNA reads TGTGCCAGCAACGAGGCCAACAATGAGCAGTTCTTC.

Here the CDR3 reads CASGRRGAGGGYTF. Written as DNA, the CDR3 is TGTGCCAGCGGACGGAGGGGTGCGGGAGGTGGCTACACCTTC. The rearrangement joins TRBV11-1 to TRBJ1-2; tentative D call: TRBD1 (5 bases). Germline V gene data show CDR1 as SGHAT and CDR2 as FQDESV (reference sequence). V gave up 8 bases and J gave up 7 bases, with 20 bases separating them. The CDR3 is 14 residues long.

This sequence joins TRBV6-5 and TRBJ1-1; the match to TRBD1 covers 8 bases. Losses at the gene ends were 4 bases for V and 9 bases for J; bases not matched to a gene: 7. Germline-derived CDR1 and CDR2 are MNHEY and SVGAGI. CDR3 size: 13 residues. The CDR3 spells CASSSSGQGKAFF. The DNA for the CDR3 is TGTGCCAGCAGTTCATCCGGACAGGGTAAAGCTTTCTTT.

The V gene is TRBV4-2, the J gene TRBJ2-5; either TRBD1 or TRBD2 may fit D (6 bases each). CDR1 LGHNA and CDR2 YNFKEQ come from the germline V gene. The CDR3 contains 15 residues. The V and J ends lost 4 bases and 4 bases respectively, with 16 bases between them. For the CDR3, the DNA is TGTGCCAGCAGCCCATCCGCACAGGGAGGAGAGACCCAGTACTTC. It is translated as CASSPSAQGGETQYF.

This clone came up a few times. The chain uses TRBV6-6 and TRBJ1-1, with D unresolved. In germline, CDR1 is MNHNY, CDR2 SVGAGI (reference sequence). The CDR3 runs 12 residues. The V gene lost 0 bases and the J gene lost 8 bases, with 7 bases spanning the gap. DNA for the CDR3: TGTGCCAGCAGTTACTCTCCCGGAGAAGCTTTCTTT. Protein sequence: CASSYSPGEAFF.

This clone has a handful of counts. The genes are TRBV7-9 and TRBJ1-5, with D possibly being TRBD1 (6 bases). V shed 0 bases and J shed 11 bases, with 11 bases lying between them. Germline V gene data show CDR1 as SEHNR and CDR2 as FQNEAQ (reference sequence). The CDR3 is 13 residues long. CDR3 in amino acids: CASSLALGTTQHF. The DNA of the CDR3 is TGTGCCAGCAGCTTAGCGCTCGGGACAACCCAGCATTTT.

V is TRBV5-1 and J is TRBJ1-1, with 7 nucleotides matching TRBD1. V shed 4 bases, J shed 3 bases, and the junction held 3 bases outside the gene matches. Per germline, CDR1 SGHRS and CDR2 YFSETQ. The CDR3 covers 13 residues. CDR3 region: CASSGQGDTEAFF. Here the CDR3 DNA reads TGCGCCAGCAGCGGCCAGGGGGACACTGAAGCTTTCTTT.

The chain uses TRBV13 and TRBJ1-1; TRBD1 agrees at 9 bases. V shed 3 bases and J 1 base; nucleotides not matched to a gene: 0. The CDR3 covers 14 residues. Germline CDR1 PRHDT, CDR2 FYEKMQ (reference sequence). The DNA of the CDR3 is TGTGCCAGCAGCTTGGACAGGGGGAACACTGAAGCTTTCTTT. This gives the protein CASSLDRGNTEAFF.

This clone appeared once. The chain recombines TRBV14 with TRBJ1-3; no clear D gene. Trimming took 1 base from V and 3 from J, leaving 10 bases between them. This CDR3 is built from 15 residues. Per germline, CDR1 SGHDN and CDR2 FVKESK. The CDR3 region is CASSQAGLLGNTIYF. CDR3 sequence (DNA): TGTGCCAGCAGCCAAGCTGGCCTTCTTGGAAACACCATATATTTT. The full variable domain, with the rest looked up from reference TRBV14 and TRBJ1-3, is EAGVTQFPSHSVIEKGQTVTLRCDPISGHDNLYWYRRVMGKEIKFLLHFVKESKQDESGMPNNRFLAERTGGTYSTLKVQPAELEDSGVYFCASSQAGLLGNTIYFGEGSWLTVV.

The rearrangement uses TRBV20-1 and TRBJ2-3; no clear D. Per the germline V gene, CDR1 is DFQATT and CDR2 is SNEGSKA (reference sequence). The CDR3 runs to 11 residues. The CDR3 bases are TGCAGCTCCCTTGTGGGAGATACGCAGTATTTT. It codes for CSSLVGDTQYF.

The J gene is TRBJ2-3, the V gene TRBV28; no definite D call. The germline CDR1 and CDR2 sequences are MDHEN and SYDVKM. CDR3 length equals 12 residues. V lost 2 bases and J lost 3, with 3 bases in between. The CDR3 reads CASSLGTDTQYF. CDR3 DNA sequence: TGTGCCAGCAGTTTAGGGACAGATACGCAGTATTTT.

The chain recombines TRBV28 with TRBJ1-6; D is uncertain. The CDR3 consists of 14 residues. V was cut by 6 bases and J by 10 bases, with 16 bases left in between. Per the germline V gene, CDR1 is MDHEN and CDR2 is SYDVKM. In DNA form, the CDR3 reads TGTGCCAGCAGACCTGACCCCGTCGGGTCACCCCTCCACTTT. Its translation is CASRPDPVGSPLHF. Using reference TRBV28 and TRBJ1-6 for the parts outside the CDR3, the full variable domain is DVKVTQSSRYLVKRTGEKVFLECVQDMDHENMFWYRQDPGLGLRLIYFSYDVKMKEKGDIPEGYSVSREKKERFSLILESASTNQTSMYLCASRPDPVGSPLHFGNGTRLTVT.

The chain uses TRBV28 and TRBJ2-1, with a possible D match to TRBD2 (5 bases). Trimming left V 10 bases short and J 7 bases short, with 17 bases between. Germline loops: CDR1 MDHEN, CDR2 SYDVKM. This CDR3 has 13 amino acids. CDR3 DNA: TGTGCCACCAAGGCGTCGTGGAGGAATGAGCAGTTCTTC. It encodes CATKASWRNEQFF.

The V gene is TRBV28, the J gene TRBJ1-6; D is unresolved. The V end was cut by 2 bases, the J end by 5 bases, with 10 bases between. Germline CDR1 and CDR2: MDHEN and SYDVKM. CDR3 length: 15 amino acids. The CDR3 DNA follows: TGTGCCAGCAGTTTAGAACAGCTTAATAATTCACCCCTCCACTTT. This translates into CASSLEQLNNSPLHF.

The chain recombines TRBV19 with TRBJ2-2; D might be TRBD2 (6 bases). This CDR3 is 15 amino acids long. V shed 2 bases and J shed 0 bases, with 7 bases lying between them. Germline CDR1 is LNHDA and CDR2 is SQIVND (reference sequence). Here the CDR3 DNA reads TGTGCCAGTAGTATATCGGGGGCGAACACCGGGGAGCTGTTTTTT. Translating it yields CASSISGANTGELFF.

V gene TRBV9 combines with J gene TRBJ2-5; maybe TRBD2 (6 bases). V was shortened by 3 bases and J by 4 bases, with 19 bases between the two germline ends. CDR3 length: 16 residues. CDR1 and CDR2 from the germline V gene are SGDLS and YYNGEE. The CDR3 region is CASSALGLPFGETQYF. The CDR3 DNA reads TGTGCCAGCAGCGCCCTGGGACTCCCATTTGGAGAGACCCAGTACTTC.

V usage is TRBV15 and J usage is TRBJ1-6; no reliable D call. This CDR3 is built from 16 residues. Germline CDR1 and CDR2: LNHNV and YYDKDF (reference sequence). V was cut by 0 bases and J by 8 bases, with 14 bases left in between. The CDR3 loop is CATSREFGQAYSPLHF. DNA for the CDR3: TGTGCCACCAGCAGAGAATTCGGGCAGGCATATTCACCCCTCCACTTT.

The V call is TRBV6-7, the J call TRBJ1-3, with no clear D. TRBV6-7 falls under the ORF class, with uncertain function. The CDR3 extends over 16 amino acids. Trimming left V 5 bases short and J 0 bases short, with 14 bases between. CDR3 sequence: CASSDVDPNSGNTIYF. CDR3 DNA: TGTGCCAGCAGTGACGTGGACCCCAACTCTGGAAACACCATATATTTT.

The chain employs TRBV7-2 and TRBJ1-6; D is perhaps TRBD1 (6 bases). Germline CDR1 and CDR2: SGHTA and FQGNSA. The germline V and J ends were trimmed by 6 bases and 7 bases, with 16 bases remaining between them. The CDR3 is 15 residues long. CDR3: CASRPMGASNSPLHF. The CDR3 DNA reads as TGTGCCAGCAGACCCATGGGGGCATCCAATTCACCCCTCCACTTT.

The gene calls are TRBV2 and TRBJ2-1, with D perhaps TRBD2 (5 bases). The CDR3 has 15 amino acids. CDR1 and CDR2 from the germline V gene are SNHLY and FYNNEI. The V end lost 2 bases, the J end lost 5 bases, and 13 bases lay between the germline ends. CDR3 nucleotide sequence: TGTGCCAGCAGTGAACCCCTAGCAGTTAACAATGAGCAGTTCTTC. It specifies CASSEPLAVNNEQFF.